The sequence of this T cell receptor (beta chain) was determined in a study of blood T cell repertoires in COVID-19. Germline V CDR1 and CDR2: KGHDR, SFDVKD. J lost 0 bases, V lost 8 bases, and 2 bases had no gene match. CDR3 length equals 14 residues. Generated by immunoSEQ multiplex PCR, the TCRdb table keeps only in-frame clones and is missing some. The sample includes around 68,000 clones, roughly 93% seen only once; the top ten take roughly 1.5%. The chain links TRBV24-1 to TRBJ2-3; TRBD2 aligns across 9 bases. What was sequenced was peripheral blood. This clonotype was obtained from a human donor in a cohort sampled during active COVID-19. As DNA, the CDR3 is TGTGCCACCACCGCGGGAGGGAGCACAGATACGCAGTATTTT. Its protein is CATTAGGSTDTQYF.